These T cell receptor beta chains were read from a single sample in a study of beta chain features in type 1 diabetes. Method: immunoSEQ multiplex PCR; TCRdb's copy keeps in-frame clones and lacks some. The repertoire consists of around 400,000 clones, with around 16% occurring once and the leading ten covering roughly 0.019%. Specimen: naive CD4+ T cells from blood. These receptors were obtained from a woman younger than 35 in good health. Both conserved end residues are part of each CDR3. The order of the fields is D gene, V gene, clone size, J gene, CDR3 length, CDR3 protein, CDR3 DNA. A D gene is named only where the DNA matches it firmly. Some rows mark clone size as missing; the rest say once, few, many or name a class of expanded clone.

d_call: TRBD1; v_call: TRBV2; clone_size: NA; j_call: TRBJ2-7; cdr3_length: 14; cdr3_aa: CASSIRDRGYEQYF; cdr3_nt: TGTGCCAGCAGTATCCGGGACAGGGGTTATGAGCAGTACTTC
d_call: TRBD2; v_call: TRBV2; clone_size: NA; j_call: TRBJ2-1; cdr3_length: 15; cdr3_aa: CASSAGTSGLNEQFF; cdr3_nt: TGTGCCAGCAGCGCAGGGACTAGCGGGCTGAATGAGCAGTTCTTC
d_call: NA; v_call: TRBV30; clone_size: few; j_call: TRBJ1-5; cdr3_length: 14; cdr3_aa: CAWTGISGGQPQHF; cdr3_nt: TGTGCCTGGACAGGGATCTCTGGGGGGCAGCCCCAGCATTTT
d_call: TRBD1; v_call: TRBV29-1; clone_size: few; j_call: TRBJ1-3; cdr3_length: 13; cdr3_aa: CSVTGQARNTIYF; cdr3_nt: TGCAGCGTTACGGGACAGGCAAGAAACACCATATATTTT
d_call: TRBD1; v_call: TRBV2; clone_size: NA; j_call: TRBJ2-4; cdr3_length: 15; cdr3_aa: CASSAGTGAQNIQYF; cdr3_nt: TGTGCCAGCAGTGCCGGGACAGGTGCCCAAAACATTCAGTACTTC
d_call: NA; v_call: TRBV5-1; clone_size: NA; j_call: TRBJ2-1; cdr3_length: 13; cdr3_aa: CASTTSSYNEQFF; cdr3_nt: TGCGCCAGCACGACAAGCTCCTACAATGAGCAGTTCTTC
d_call: NA; v_call: TRBV6-5; clone_size: NA; j_call: TRBJ2-7; cdr3_length: 14; cdr3_aa: CASSYSIGAYEQYF; cdr3_nt: TGTGCCAGCAGTTACTCGATAGGGGCGTACGAGCAGTACTTC
d_call: NA; v_call: TRBV30; clone_size: few; j_call: TRBJ2-2; cdr3_length: 11; cdr3_aa: CAWSVSGELFF; cdr3_nt: TGTGCCTGGAGTGTCTCCGGGGAGCTGTTTTTT
d_call: TRBD1; v_call: TRBV7-3; clone_size: few; j_call: TRBJ1-5; cdr3_length: 15; cdr3_aa: CASSYPYRGYQPQHF; cdr3_nt: TGTGCCAGCAGCTACCCCTACAGGGGCTACCAGCCCCAGCATTTT
d_call: NA; v_call: TRBV19; clone_size: NA; j_call: TRBJ2-6; cdr3_length: 21; cdr3_aa: CASSTPVPGTSTPTGANVLTF; cdr3_nt: TGTGCCAGTAGTACCCCAGTACCGGGTACTTCCACCCCCACTGGGGCCAACGTCCTGACTTTC
d_call: TRBD1; v_call: TRBV6-8; clone_size: few; j_call: TRBJ2-2; cdr3_length: 16; cdr3_aa: CASSQTGGSYTGELFF; cdr3_nt: TGTGCCAGCAGCCAGACAGGGGGTAGCTACACCGGGGAGCTGTTTTTT
d_call: NA; v_call: TRBV2; clone_size: few; j_call: TRBJ1-4; cdr3_length: 15; cdr3_aa: CASSEFAYGGEKLFF; cdr3_nt: TGTGCCAGCAGTGAATTCGCCTACGGAGGTGAAAAACTGTTTTTT
d_call: NA; v_call: TRBV4-3; clone_size: few; j_call: TRBJ2-3; cdr3_length: 13; cdr3_aa: CASSQDRVDTQYF; cdr3_nt: TGCGCCAGCAGCCAAGATCGAGTGGATACGCAGTATTTT
d_call: TRBD2; v_call: TRBV5-1; clone_size: NA; j_call: TRBJ2-3; cdr3_length: 16; cdr3_aa: CASSLRASGSTDTQYF; cdr3_nt: TGCGCCAGCAGCTTAAGGGCTAGCGGCAGCACAGATACGCAGTATTTT
d_call: TRBD1; v_call: TRBV29-1; clone_size: NA; j_call: TRBJ2-3; cdr3_length: 13; cdr3_aa: CSIYRGDTDTQYF; cdr3_nt: TGCAGCATATACAGGGGTGACACAGATACGCAGTATTTT
d_call: TRBD1; v_call: TRBV9; clone_size: NA; j_call: TRBJ2-7; cdr3_length: 16; cdr3_aa: CASSVEGGRGPYEQYF; cdr3_nt: TGTGCCAGCAGCGTAGAGGGCGGCAGGGGGCCCTACGAGCAGTACTTC
d_call: NA; v_call: TRBV28; clone_size: NA; j_call: TRBJ2-3; cdr3_length: 14; cdr3_aa: CASSFTVNTDTQYF; cdr3_nt: TGTGCCAGCAGTTTTACAGTAAACACAGATACGCAGTATTTT
d_call: TRBD1; v_call: TRBV28; clone_size: NA; j_call: TRBJ1-1; cdr3_length: 12; cdr3_aa: CSTGGLGTEAFF; cdr3_nt: TGTTCCACAGGGGGCTTGGGCACTGAAGCTTTCTTT